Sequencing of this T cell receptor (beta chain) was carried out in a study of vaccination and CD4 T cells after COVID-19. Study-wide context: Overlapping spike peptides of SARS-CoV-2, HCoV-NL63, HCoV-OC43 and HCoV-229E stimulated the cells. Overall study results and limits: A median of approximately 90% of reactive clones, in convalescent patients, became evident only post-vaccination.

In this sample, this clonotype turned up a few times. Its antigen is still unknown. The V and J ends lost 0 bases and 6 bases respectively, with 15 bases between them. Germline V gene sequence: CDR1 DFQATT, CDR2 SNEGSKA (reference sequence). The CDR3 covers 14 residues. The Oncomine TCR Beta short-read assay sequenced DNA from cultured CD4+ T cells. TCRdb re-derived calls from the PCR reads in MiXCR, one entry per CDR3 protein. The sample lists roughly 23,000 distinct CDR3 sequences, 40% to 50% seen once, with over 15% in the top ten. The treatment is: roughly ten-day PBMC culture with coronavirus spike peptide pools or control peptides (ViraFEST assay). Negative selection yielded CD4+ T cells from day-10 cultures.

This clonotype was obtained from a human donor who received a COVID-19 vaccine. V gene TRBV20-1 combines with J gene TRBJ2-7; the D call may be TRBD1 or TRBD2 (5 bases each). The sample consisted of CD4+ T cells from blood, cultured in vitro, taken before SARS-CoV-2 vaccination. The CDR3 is CSARDRRGVGEQYF. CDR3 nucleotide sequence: TGCAGTGCTAGAGATCGAAGGGGAGTAGGCGAGCAGTACTTC.